The 9 T cell receptor beta chains given below trace back to one sample, sequenced in a study of T cell responses to AZD1222 COVID-19 vaccine. Measured with immunoSEQ multiplex PCR; TCRdb has only the in-frame clones, and not every one. Here the sample spans 240,000 or so clones, 90% to 95% being singletons. Here the sequenced sample was peripheral blood, taken on day 0 of AZD1222 vaccination. The receptors here all came from an adult in good health.

The chain recombines TRBV2 with TRBJ1-2; D perhaps matches TRBD1 (5 bases). Deletions cut 4 bases from V and 8 bases from J, with 8 bases between. CDR3 length: 11 amino acids. CDR1 is SNHLY and CDR2 is FYNNEI in the germline V gene. The CDR3 loop reads CASSAGGGYTF. CDR3 bases: TGTGCCAGCAGTGCGGGGGGAGGCTACACCTTC.

The chain links TRBV6-7 to TRBJ2-2, with 10 bases fitting TRBD2. TRBV6-7 has ORF status, its function being uncertain. Unmatched junction bases numbered 5, after V lost 0 bases and J lost 4 bases. CDR3 size: 17 residues. The DNA of the CDR3 is TGTGCCAGCAGTTACTCGATTAGCGGGGGGTGCACCGGGGAGCTGTTTTTT. Its protein is CASSYSISGGCTGELFF.

The chain couples TRBV19 to TRBJ1-3; D uncertain. Germline V gene sequence: CDR1 LNHDA, CDR2 SQIVND (reference sequence). V lost 3 bases and J lost 4, with 7 bases in between. The CDR3 spans 13 residues. The DNA for the CDR3 is TGTGCCAGTAGTATCAGCGGGGGAAACACCATATATTTT. Amino acid sequence: CASSISGGNTIYF.

The chain links TRBV7-9 to TRBJ1-2; D not resolved. The germline V gene has CDR1 SEHNR and CDR2 FQNEAQ (reference sequence). Between the trimmed V and J ends, which lost 7 bases and 7 bases, there was a span of 13 bases. The CDR3 totals 12 residues. The DNA of the CDR3 is TGTGCCAGCAAGCCCGAATCCGGTGGCTACACCTTC. As protein: CASKPESGGYTF.

The rearrangement uses TRBV21-1 and TRBJ2-1; TRBD1, the table's D call, lacks a check against the DNA. TRBV21-1 is a listed pseudogene. The CDR3 loop spans 16 amino acids. CDR3 bases: TGTGCCAGCAGCAATATCAGGGGGAGATTGGGGAATGAGCAGTTCTTC. It specifies CASSNIRGRLGNEQFF.

Note on this clone: Other DNA sequences in this specimen translate into the identical CDR3. The chain carries TRBV2 and TRBJ1-1; 9 bases align to TRBD1. The CDR3 contains 15 residues. CDR1 is SNHLY, CDR2 FYNNEI, per germline. V lost 4 bases to trimming and J lost 0 bases; unmatched junction nucleotides: 3. The CDR3 sequence: CASSGDRGMNTEAFF. The CDR3 coding sequence is TGTGCCAGCAGTGGTGACAGGGGGATGAACACTGAAGCTTTCTTT.

The chain links TRBV4-2 to TRBJ2-7, with 9 nucleotides matching TRBD2. The V gene end was trimmed by 0 bases and the J gene end by 0 bases; junction bases not matched to a gene: 6. This CDR3 spans 17 amino acids. Germline V gene lookup returns CDR1 LGHNA and CDR2 YNFKEQ. As DNA, the CDR3 is TGTGCCAGCAGCCAAGAGGGCGGGAGGGCGAGCTCCTACGAGCAGTACTTC. This translates into CASSQEGGRASSYEQYF.

This chain links TRBV6-2 or TRBV6-3 with TRBJ1-5; a possible D gene is TRBD1 (6 bases). Trimming took off 7 bases at V and 0 bases at J, with 16 bases between the two ends. The CDR3 runs 16 residues. The germline V gene has CDR1 MNHEY and CDR2 SVGEGT. As DNA, the CDR3 is TGTGCCAGCACCCCTGGGGGACAAACTAGCAATCAGCCCCAGCATTTT. This sequence encodes CASTPGGQTSNQPQHF.

The chain recombines TRBV5-4 with TRBJ2-1, with TRBD2 matching over 11 bases. The CDR3 is 15 residues long. Germline CDR1 and CDR2: SGHNT and YYREEE (reference sequence). The J segment lost 6 bases and the V segment lost 4 bases, leaving 6 bases of the junction unmatched. This CDR3 is CASSPSSGGPNEQFF. The CDR3 DNA reads as TGTGCCAGCAGCCCCTCTAGCGGGGGGCCCAATGAGCAGTTCTTC.